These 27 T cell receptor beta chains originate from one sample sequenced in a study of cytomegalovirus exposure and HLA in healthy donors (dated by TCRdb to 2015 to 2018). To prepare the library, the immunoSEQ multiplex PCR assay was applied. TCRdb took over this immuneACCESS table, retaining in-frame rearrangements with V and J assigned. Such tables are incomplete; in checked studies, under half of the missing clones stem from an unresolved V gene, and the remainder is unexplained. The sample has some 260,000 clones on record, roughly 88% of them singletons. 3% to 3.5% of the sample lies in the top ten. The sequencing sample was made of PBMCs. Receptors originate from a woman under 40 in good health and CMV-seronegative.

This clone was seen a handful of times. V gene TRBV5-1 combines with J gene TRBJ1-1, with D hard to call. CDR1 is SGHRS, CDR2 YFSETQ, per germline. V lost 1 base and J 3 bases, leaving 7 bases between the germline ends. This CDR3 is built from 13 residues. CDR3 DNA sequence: TGCGCCAGCAGCTTGAGGTGGGACACTGAAGCTTTCTTT. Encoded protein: CASSLRWDTEAFF.

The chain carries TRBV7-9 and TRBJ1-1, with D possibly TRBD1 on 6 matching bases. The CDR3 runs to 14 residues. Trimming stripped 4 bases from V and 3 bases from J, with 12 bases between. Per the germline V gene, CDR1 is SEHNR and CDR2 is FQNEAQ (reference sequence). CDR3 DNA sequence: TGTGCCAGCAGCTCAGCAAGGGGGGACACTGAAGCTTTCTTT. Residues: CASSSARGDTEAFF.

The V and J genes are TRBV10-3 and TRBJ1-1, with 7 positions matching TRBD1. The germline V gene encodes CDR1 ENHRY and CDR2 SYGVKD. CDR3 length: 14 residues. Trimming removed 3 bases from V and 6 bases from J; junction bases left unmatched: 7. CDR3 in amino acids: CAISDPTGKAEAFF. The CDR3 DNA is TGTGCCATCAGTGACCCGACAGGGAAAGCTGAAGCTTTCTTT.

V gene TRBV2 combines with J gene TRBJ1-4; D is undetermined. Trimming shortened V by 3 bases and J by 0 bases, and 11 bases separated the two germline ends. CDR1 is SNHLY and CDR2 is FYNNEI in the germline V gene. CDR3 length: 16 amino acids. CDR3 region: CASSEIGRTTNEKLFF. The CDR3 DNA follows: TGTGCCAGCAGTGAGATTGGCCGGACAACTAATGAAAAACTGTTTTTT. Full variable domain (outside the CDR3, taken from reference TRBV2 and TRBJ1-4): EPEVTQTPSHQVTQMGQEVILRCVPISNHLYFYWYRQILGQKVEFLVSFYNNEISEKSEIFDDQFSVERPDGSNFTLKIRSTKLEDSAMYFCASSEIGRTTNEKLFFGSGTQLSVL.

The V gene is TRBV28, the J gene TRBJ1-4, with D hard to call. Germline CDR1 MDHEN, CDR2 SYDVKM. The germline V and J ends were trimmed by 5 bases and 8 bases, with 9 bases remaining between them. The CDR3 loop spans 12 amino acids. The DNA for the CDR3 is TGTGCCAGCAGTCTCGCGGGGGAAAAACTGTTTTTT. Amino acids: CASSLAGEKLFF.

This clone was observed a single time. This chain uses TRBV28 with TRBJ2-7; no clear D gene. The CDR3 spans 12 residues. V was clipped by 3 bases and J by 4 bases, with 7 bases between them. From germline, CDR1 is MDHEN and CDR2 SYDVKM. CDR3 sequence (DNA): TGTGCCAGCAGTTTCCGGCCATACGAGCAGTACTTC. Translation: CASSFRPYEQYF.

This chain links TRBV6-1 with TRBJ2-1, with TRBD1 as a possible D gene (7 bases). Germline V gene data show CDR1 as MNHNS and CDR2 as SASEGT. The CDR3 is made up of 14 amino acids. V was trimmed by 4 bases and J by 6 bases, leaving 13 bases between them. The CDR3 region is CASSGQGDFNEQFF. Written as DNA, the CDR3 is TGTGCCAGCAGTGGTCAGGGGGACTTCAATGAGCAGTTCTTC.

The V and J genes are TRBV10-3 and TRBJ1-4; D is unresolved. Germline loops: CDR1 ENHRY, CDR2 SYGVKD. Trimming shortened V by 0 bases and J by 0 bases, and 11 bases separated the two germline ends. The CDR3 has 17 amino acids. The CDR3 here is CAISESKQSATNEKLFF. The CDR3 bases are TGTGCCATCAGTGAGTCGAAACAGTCTGCAACTAATGAAAAACTGTTTTTT.

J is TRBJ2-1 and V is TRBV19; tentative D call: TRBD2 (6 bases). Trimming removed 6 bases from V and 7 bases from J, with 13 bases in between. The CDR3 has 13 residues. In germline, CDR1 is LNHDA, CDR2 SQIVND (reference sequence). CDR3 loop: CASRPGTRNEQFF. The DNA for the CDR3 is TGTGCCAGTAGACCCGGGACTCGGAATGAGCAGTTCTTC.

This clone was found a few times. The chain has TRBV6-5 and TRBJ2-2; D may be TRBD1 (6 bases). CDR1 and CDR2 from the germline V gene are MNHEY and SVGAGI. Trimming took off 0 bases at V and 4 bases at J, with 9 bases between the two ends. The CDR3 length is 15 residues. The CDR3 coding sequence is TGTGCCAGCAGTTACTCCATACAGGGCACCGGGGAGCTGTTTTTT. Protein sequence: CASSYSIQGTGELFF.

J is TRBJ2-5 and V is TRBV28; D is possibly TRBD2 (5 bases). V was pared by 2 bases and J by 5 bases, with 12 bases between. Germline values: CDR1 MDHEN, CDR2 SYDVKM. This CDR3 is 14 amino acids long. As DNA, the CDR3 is TGTGCCAGCAGTTTACGGGCGGGCTTGGAGACCCAGTACTTC. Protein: CASSLRAGLETQYF.

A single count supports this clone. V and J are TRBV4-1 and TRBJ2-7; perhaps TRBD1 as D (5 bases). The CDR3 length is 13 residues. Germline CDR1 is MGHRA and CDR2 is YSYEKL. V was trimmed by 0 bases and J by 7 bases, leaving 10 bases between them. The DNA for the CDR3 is TGCGCCAGCAGCCAAGACAGGGTCGAGGAGCAGTACTTC. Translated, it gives CASSQDRVEEQYF.

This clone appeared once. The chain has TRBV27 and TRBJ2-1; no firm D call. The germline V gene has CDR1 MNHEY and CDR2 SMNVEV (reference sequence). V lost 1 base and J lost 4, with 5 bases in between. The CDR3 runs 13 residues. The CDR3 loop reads CASSLYYYNEQFF. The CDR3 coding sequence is TGTGCCAGCAGTTTATACTATTACAATGAGCAGTTCTTC.

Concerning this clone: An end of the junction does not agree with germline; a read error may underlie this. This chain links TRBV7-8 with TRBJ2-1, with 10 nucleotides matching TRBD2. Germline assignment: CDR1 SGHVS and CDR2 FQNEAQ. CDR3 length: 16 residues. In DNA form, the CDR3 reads TGTGCCAGCAGTTTAGCCGGGCTAGCGGGAGCGAGTGAGCAGTTCTTC. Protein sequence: CASSLAGLAGASEQFF.

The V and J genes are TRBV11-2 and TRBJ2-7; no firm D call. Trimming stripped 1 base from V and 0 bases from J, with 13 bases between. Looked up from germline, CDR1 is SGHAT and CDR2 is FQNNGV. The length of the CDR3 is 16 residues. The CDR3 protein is CASSLGAMESSYEQYF. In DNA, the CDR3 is TGTGCCAGCAGCTTAGGGGCCATGGAGAGCTCCTACGAGCAGTACTTC.

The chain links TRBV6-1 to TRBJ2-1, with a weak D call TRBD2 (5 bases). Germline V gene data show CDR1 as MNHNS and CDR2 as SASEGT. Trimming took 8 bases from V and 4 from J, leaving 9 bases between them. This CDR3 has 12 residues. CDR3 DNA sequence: TGTGCCAGCCTGAGGACTTACAATGAGCAGTTCTTC. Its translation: CASLRTYNEQFF.

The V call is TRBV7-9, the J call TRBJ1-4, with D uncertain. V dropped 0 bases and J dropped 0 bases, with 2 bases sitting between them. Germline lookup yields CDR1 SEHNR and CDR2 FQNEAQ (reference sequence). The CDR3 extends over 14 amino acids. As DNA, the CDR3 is TGTGCCAGCAGCTTAGCCGCAACTAATGAAAAACTGTTTTTT. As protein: CASSLAATNEKLFF.

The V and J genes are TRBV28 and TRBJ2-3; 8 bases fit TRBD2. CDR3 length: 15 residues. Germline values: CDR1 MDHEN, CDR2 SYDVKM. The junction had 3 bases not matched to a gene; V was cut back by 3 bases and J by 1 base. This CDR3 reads CASSFSREGTDTQYF. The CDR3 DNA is TGTGCCAGCAGTTTCTCGCGGGAGGGCACAGATACGCAGTATTTT.

DNA for the CDR3: TGTGCCAGCACCACCGTAAAGGGGCGAGAGACAGATACGCAGTATTTT. It specifies CASTTVKGRETDTQYF. V gene TRBV28 combines with J gene TRBJ2-3; perhaps TRBD1 as D (5 bases). The CDR3 sequence is 16 residues long. With 7 bases removed from V and 3 bases from J, the gap between germline ends came to 20 bases. CDR1 and CDR2 (germline): MDHEN, SYDVKM. Drawing the rest from reference TRBV28 and TRBJ2-3, the complete variable domain is DVKVTQSSRYLVKRTGEKVFLECVQDMDHENMFWYRQDPGLGLRLIYFSYDVKMKEKGDIPEGYSVSREKKERFSLILESASTNQTSMYLCASTTVKGRETDTQYFGPGTRLTVL.

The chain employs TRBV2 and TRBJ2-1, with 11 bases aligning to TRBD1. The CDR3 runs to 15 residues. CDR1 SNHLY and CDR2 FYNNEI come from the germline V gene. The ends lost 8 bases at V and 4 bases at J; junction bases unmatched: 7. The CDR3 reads CASSDRGPPYNEQFF. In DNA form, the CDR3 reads TGTGCCAGCTCGGACAGGGGGCCACCTTACAATGAGCAGTTCTTC.

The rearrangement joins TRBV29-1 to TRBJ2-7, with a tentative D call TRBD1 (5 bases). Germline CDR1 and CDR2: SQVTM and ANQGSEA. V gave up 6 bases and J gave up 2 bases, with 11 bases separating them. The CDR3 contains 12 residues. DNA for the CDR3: TGCAGCGTCGGCACAGGTCCCTACGAGCAGTACTTC. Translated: CSVGTGPYEQYF.

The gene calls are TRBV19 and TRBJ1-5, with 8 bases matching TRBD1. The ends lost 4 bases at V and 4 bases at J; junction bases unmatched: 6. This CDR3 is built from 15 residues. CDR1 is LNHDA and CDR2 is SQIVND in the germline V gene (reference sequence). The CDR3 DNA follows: TGTGCCAGTAGTAACGACAGGGGAGGGAATCAGCCCCAGCATTTT. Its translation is CASSNDRGGNQPQHF.

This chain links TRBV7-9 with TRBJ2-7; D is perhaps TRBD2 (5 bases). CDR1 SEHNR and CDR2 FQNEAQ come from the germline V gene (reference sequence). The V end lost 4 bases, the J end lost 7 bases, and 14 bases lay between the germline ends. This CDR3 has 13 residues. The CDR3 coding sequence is TGTGCCAGCAGCTCGAGGAGGTCGCTAGAGCAGTACTTC. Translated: CASSSRRSLEQYF.

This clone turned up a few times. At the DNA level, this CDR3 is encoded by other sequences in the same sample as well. CDR3 coding DNA: TGTGCCAGCTCACCGCGGGACAGCTACGAGCAGTACTTC. Translating it yields CASSPRDSYEQYF. This chain links TRBV18 with TRBJ2-7, with D perhaps TRBD1 (7 bases). Trimming cost V 3 bases and J 3 bases, with 9 bases left between them. Germline V gene sequence: CDR1 KGHSH, CDR2 LQKENI. The CDR3 loop spans 13 amino acids.

The CDR3 region has the DNA TGTGCCAGCTCACCACCGCAGAAAGGTTTATACGAGCAGTACTTC. Amino acids: CASSPPQKGLYEQYF. V is TRBV18 and J is TRBJ2-7, with no clear D. V was shortened by 0 bases and J by 4 bases, with 13 bases between the two germline ends. Germline-derived CDR1 and CDR2 are KGHSH and LQKENI. The CDR3 runs 15 residues.

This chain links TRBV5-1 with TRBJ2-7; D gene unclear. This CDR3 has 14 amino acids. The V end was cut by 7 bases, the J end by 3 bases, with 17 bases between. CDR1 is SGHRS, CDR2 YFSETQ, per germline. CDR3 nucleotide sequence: TGCGCCAGCCATGTGGGCGCCGGTAACTACGAGCAGTACTTC. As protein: CASHVGAGNYEQYF.

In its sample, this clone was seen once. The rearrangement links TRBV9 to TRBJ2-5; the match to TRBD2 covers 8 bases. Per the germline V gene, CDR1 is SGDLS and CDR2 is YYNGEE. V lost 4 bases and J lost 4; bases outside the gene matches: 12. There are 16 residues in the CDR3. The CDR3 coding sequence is TGTGCCAGCAGCTATGGGGCTAGCGGGTTAGGAGAGACCCAGTACTTC. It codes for CASSYGASGLGETQYF.